This entry features one TCR beta chain sequence. Antigen: not known. PCR was performed a second time for roughly 7 to 12 cycles using a sample-barcoded 5' primer and a J-beta primer mix. TCRdb ran MiXCR on the 5' RACE reads and lists one entry per CDR3 protein. Of 1.5 million to 1.8 million distinct CDR3 sequences detected, approximately 43% appear once; the ten largest clones hold roughly 3.7%. The germline V gene has CDR1 ENHRY and CDR2 SYGVKD. The CDR3 has 15 residues. This specimen comes from a study of blood T cells in healthy people across ages. The study's findings and limits: Diversity of TCR beta correlated strongly with naive T cell percentage.

This rearrangement joins TRBV10-3 to TRBJ2-7, with 12 bases lining up with TRBD2. The DNA end is more similar to TRBJ2-5, so the J call may be wrong. This clonotype originated in a woman aged 18-35 years in good health. Source material: blood. The CDR3 bases are TGTGCCATCAGTGAACCGGGACTAGCGGGAGAGACCCAGTACTTC. Its protein product is CAISEPGLAGETQYF.